This T cell receptor beta chain stems from a study of cytomegalovirus exposure and HLA in healthy donors. For the study at large: Approximately 190 million T cells yielded roughly 120 million unique TCR beta sequences in earlier analysis.

Primers for the PCR totalled 60 Vbeta and 13 Jbeta. Sequencing was performed with immunoSEQ multiplex PCR; in TCRdb, only in-frame clones are kept and a portion is missing. This table holds just under 95,000 clones, 77% found once. Overall study results and limits: In a later analysis, TCR beta V- and J-gene trimming was associated with a missense DCLRE1C variant. Among TCR beta chains, those listed as cytomegalovirus-associated numbered 164. TRBV6-2, TRBV6-3 and some other V segments were excluded as indistinguishable.

This clone has just a few counts. Its antigen is not identified. The trim removed 2 bases at V and 1 base at J, leaving 15 bases unmatched. The CDR3 spans 19 residues. CDR1 and CDR2 (germline): GTSNPN, SVGIG (reference sequence). This sequence joins TRBV30 and TRBJ1-4, with 8 bases fitting TRBD1. This clonotype originated in a man aged 45-65 years in good health and CMV-seropositive. The sample taken for sequencing was PBMCs. DNA for the CDR3: TGTGCCTGGAGTCCACTAGGACAGGGAGCTTCGTTAACTAATGAAAAACTGTTTTTT. Protein sequence: CAWSPLGQGASLTNEKLFF.